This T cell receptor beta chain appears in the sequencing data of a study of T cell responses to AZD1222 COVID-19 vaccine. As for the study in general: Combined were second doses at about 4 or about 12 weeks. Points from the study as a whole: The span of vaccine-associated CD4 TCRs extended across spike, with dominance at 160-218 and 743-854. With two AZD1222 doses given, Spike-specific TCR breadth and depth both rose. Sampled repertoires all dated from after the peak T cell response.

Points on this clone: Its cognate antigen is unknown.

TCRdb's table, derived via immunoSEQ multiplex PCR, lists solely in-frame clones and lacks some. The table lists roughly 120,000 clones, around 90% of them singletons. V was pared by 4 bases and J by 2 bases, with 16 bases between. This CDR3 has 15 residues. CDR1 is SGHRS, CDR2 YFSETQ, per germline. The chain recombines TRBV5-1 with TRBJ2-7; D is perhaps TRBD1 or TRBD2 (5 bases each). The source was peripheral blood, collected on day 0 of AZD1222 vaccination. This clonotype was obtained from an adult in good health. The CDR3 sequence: CASSNGGRGTYEQYF. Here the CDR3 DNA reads TGCGCCAGCAGCAATGGGGGAAGGGGAACCTACGAGCAGTACTTC.